Shown below are 10 T cell receptor beta chains from a single sample sequenced in a study of blood T cell repertoires in COVID-19. This table comes from immunoSEQ multiplex PCR, and its TCRdb copy is limited to in-frame clones, with some not included. This sample has roughly 230,000 clones, with 70% to 90% found just once. The sample comprised peripheral blood. These receptors originate from a man aged 40-55 years with acute or convalescent COVID-19.

The V call is TRBV29-1, the J call TRBJ1-2; TRBD1 matches at 7 bases. Unmatched junction bases numbered 11, after V lost 6 bases and J lost 4 bases. This CDR3 is built from 14 residues. Germline V lookup: CDR1 SQVTM, CDR2 ANQGSEA. This CDR3 reads CSVTGTVGGYGYTF. The CDR3, as DNA: TGCAGCGTCACCGGGACAGTCGGTGGCTATGGCTACACCTTC.

V and J are TRBV6-6 and TRBJ1-5; 8 bases map to TRBD1. V shed 5 bases and J 2 bases; nucleotides not matched to a gene: 11. The CDR3 length is 17 residues. Germline assignment: CDR1 MNHNY and CDR2 SVGAGI (reference sequence). Written as DNA, the CDR3 is TGTGCCAGCAGTCCTCGTGGAGGGACAGGAGGCAATCAGCCCCAGCATTTT. This translates into CASSPRGGTGGNQPQHF.

The rearrangement links TRBV5-4 to TRBJ2-1; D remains ambiguous. V shed 1 base and J shed 6 bases, with 8 bases lying between them. From germline, CDR1 is SGHNT and CDR2 YYREEE (reference sequence). CDR3 size: 13 residues. The CDR3 here is CASSLIGGNEQFF. The CDR3, as DNA: TGTGCCAGCAGCTTGATCGGCGGCAATGAGCAGTTCTTC.

DNA for the CDR3: TGTGCCAGCAGCTCGACCGCACAGGGTCAGCCCCAGCATTTT. Translating it yields CASSSTAQGQPQHF. V gene TRBV7-8 combines with J gene TRBJ1-5; possible D gene TRBD1, 6 bases. The germline CDR1 and CDR2 sequences are SGHVS and FQNEAQ. Trimming left V 4 bases short and J 6 bases short, with 13 bases between. The CDR3 runs 14 residues.

This rearrangement joins TRBV7-3 to TRBJ2-2; 12 nucleotides align to TRBD2. This CDR3 region has 16 residues. Germline-derived CDR1 and CDR2 are SGHTA and FQGTGA. With V trimmed by 3 bases and J by 5 bases, 4 bases remained unmatched. This chain's CDR3 is CASSFRLAGDTGELFF. Written as DNA, the CDR3 is TGTGCCAGCAGCTTCAGACTAGCGGGGGATACCGGGGAGCTGTTTTTT.

This sequence joins TRBV9 and TRBJ1-1, with TRBD1 identical over 9 bases. CDR1 is SGDLS, CDR2 YYNGEE, per germline. Trimming cost V 4 bases and J 4 bases; bases outside gene matches: 11. There are 16 residues in the CDR3. DNA of the CDR3: TGTGCCAGCAGCTCTGGGGTGGGACAGGGAAGCACTGAAGCTTTCTTT. Its protein product is CASSSGVGQGSTEAFF.

The J gene is TRBJ1-1, the V gene TRBV6-2 or TRBV6-3; possible D gene TRBD1, 6 bases. V was cut by 5 bases and J by 8 bases, with 21 bases left in between. Per the germline V gene, CDR1 is MNHEY and CDR2 is SVGEGT. The CDR3 extends over 15 amino acids. This CDR3 is CASSPPQGREIEAFF. DNA of the CDR3: TGTGCCAGCAGTCCACCACAGGGCCGGGAAATCGAAGCTTTCTTT.

This chain links TRBV29-1 with TRBJ2-7, with 11 bases aligning to TRBD1. The ends lost 4 bases at V and 0 bases at J; junction bases unmatched: 2. Germline CDR1 SQVTM, CDR2 ANQGSEA. CDR3 length equals 14 residues. The CDR3 is CSVAGQGGSYEQYF. Here the CDR3 DNA reads TGCAGCGTTGCGGGACAGGGGGGCTCCTACGAGCAGTACTTC.

The chain couples TRBV7-6 to TRBJ2-7; tentatively, D is TRBD2 (6 bases). This CDR3 has 12 residues. The V end was cut by 6 bases, the J end by 3 bases, with 9 bases between. The germline V gene has CDR1 SGHVS and CDR2 FNYEAQ. In DNA form, the CDR3 reads TGTGCCAGCAGACGCGGGGTCTACGAGCAGTACTTC. Protein product: CASRRGVYEQYF.

This clone was seen a single time. Additional DNA sequences in this sample encode the identical CDR3. Here the CDR3 reads CAWSRDRGLYGYTF. The CDR3 region has the DNA TGTGCCTGGAGTCGGGACAGGGGCCTCTATGGCTACACCTTC. The chain recombines TRBV30 with TRBJ1-2, with 10 bases matching TRBD1. V lost 2 bases, J lost 4 bases, and 4 bases stayed unmatched. Germline V CDR1 and CDR2: GTSNPN, SVGIG (reference sequence). The CDR3 sequence is 14 residues long.